The 21 T cell receptor beta chains below come from one sample, sequenced in a study of T cells in localized non-small cell lung cancer (dated by TCRdb to the early 2020s). The library was produced with the immunoSEQ multiplex PCR assay. The table was pulled from immuneACCESS by TCRdb, which kept in-frame rearrangements only. Such tables lose some clones; where checked, under half of the loss comes from unresolved V genes, and the rest has no known cause. This sample lists fewer than 35,000 clones; about nine tenths were detected once. Around 4% of the sample is in the top ten clones. The specimen comprised peripheral blood, sampled before any cancer treatment. The receptors were gathered from a male donor older than 55 with stage III lung adenocarcinoma.

The DNA of the CDR3 is TGTGCCAGCAAGACCAGGACAGGGGGTCGACAGCCCCAGCATTTT. This codes for CASKTRTGGRQPQHF. The chain couples TRBV2 to TRBJ1-5; 10 bases match TRBD1. Per germline, CDR1 SNHLY and CDR2 FYNNEI. The J segment lost 7 bases and the V segment lost 7 bases, leaving 10 bases of the junction unmatched. The CDR3 loop spans 15 amino acids. The complete variable domain, with remaining parts taken from reference TRBV2 and TRBJ1-5, reads EPEVTQTPSHQVTQMGQEVILRCVPISNHLYFYWYRQILGQKVEFLVSFYNNEISEKSEIFDDQFSVERPDGSNFTLKIRSTKLEDSAMYFCASKTRTGGRQPQHFGDGTRLSIL.

The gene calls are TRBV19 and TRBJ2-6; D is unclear. The CDR3 has 13 amino acids. CDR1 is LNHDA, CDR2 SQIVND, per germline (reference sequence). Trimming cost V 5 bases and J 0 bases, with 2 bases left between them. CDR3 region: CASSFSGANVLTF. The CDR3 nucleotides are TGTGCCAGTAGTTTCTCTGGGGCCAACGTCCTGACTTTC. The full variable domain, rest sourced from reference TRBV19 and TRBJ2-6, is DGGITQSPKYLFRKEGQNVTLSCEQNLNHDAMYWYRQDPGQGLRLIYYSQIVNDFQKGDIAEGYSVSREKKESFPLTVTSAQKNPTAFYLCASSFSGANVLTFGAGSRLTVL.

The rearrangement links TRBV6-5 to TRBJ2-3; D perhaps matches TRBD2 (5 bases). There are 15 residues in the CDR3. Germline CDR1 is MNHEY and CDR2 is SVGAGI. Deletions cut 2 bases from V and 1 base from J, with 10 bases between. CDR3 bases: TGTGCCAGCAGTTACAGGCTAGCCGGCACAGATACGCAGTATTTT. Translated: CASSYRLAGTDTQYF.

The J gene is TRBJ1-4, the V gene TRBV18, with 9 bases that match TRBD1. Germline V gives CDR1 KGHSH, CDR2 LQKENI. The CDR3 has 16 residues. The trim removed 3 bases at V and 7 bases at J, leaving 9 bases unmatched. CDR3: CASSPVTTGGGEKLFF. CDR3 bases: TGTGCCAGCTCACCCGTGACGACAGGGGGAGGTGAAAAACTGTTTTTT.

In this sample, this clone turned up once. This chain joins TRBV5-4 and TRBJ2-3; 14 nucleotides match TRBD2. Germline V gene lookup returns CDR1 SGHNT and CDR2 YYREEE (reference sequence). The CDR3 totals 17 residues. Trimming cost V 3 bases and J 0 bases; bases outside gene matches: 3. CDR3 bases: TGTGCCAGCAGCTCCGGACTAGCGGGAGGCAGCACAGATACGCAGTATTTT. This codes for CASSSGLAGGSTDTQYF.

J is TRBJ2-1 and V is TRBV14; either TRBD1 or TRBD2 may supply D (5 bases each). V lost 3 bases and J 6 bases, leaving 15 bases between the germline ends. The CDR3 totals 15 residues. Germline assignment: CDR1 SGHDN and CDR2 FVKESK. The CDR3 DNA reads as TGTGCCAGCAGCCACCAGAGGGACCCACCCAATGAGCAGTTCTTC. It codes for CASSHQRDPPNEQFF.

In its sample, this clone was seen a few times. This sequence joins TRBV28 and TRBJ1-3, with no clear D. There are 15 residues in the CDR3. Trimming left V 3 bases short and J 0 bases short, with 9 bases between. The V gene's germline CDR1 is MDHEN and CDR2 SYDVKM. The DNA of the CDR3 is TGTGCCAGCAGTTTCGGCAGAAGCTCTGGAAACACCATATATTTT. It encodes CASSFGRSSGNTIYF.

There are a few counts of this clone. This rearrangement joins TRBV18 to TRBJ2-5, with TRBD2 matching 11 bases. The CDR3 length is 18 residues. Germline-derived CDR1 and CDR2 are KGHSH and LQKENI. V was pared by 3 bases and J by 5 bases, with 14 bases of the junction left unmatched. The CDR3 DNA reads TGTGCCAGCTCACCCGGCCAGGGACTAGCGGCTCTGAGGGAGACCCAGTACTTC. This codes for CASSPGQGLAALRETQYF.

The J gene is TRBJ2-5, the V gene TRBV2; D might be TRBD1 (5 bases). Germline CDR1 is SNHLY and CDR2 is FYNNEI. The CDR3 runs to 15 residues. Trimming took off 2 bases at V and 5 bases at J, with 15 bases between the two ends. In DNA form, the CDR3 reads TGTGCCAGCAGTGAAATAGACAGCCTGGGTGAGACCCAGTACTTC. Protein sequence: CASSEIDSLGETQYF.

This sequence joins TRBV2 and TRBJ2-7, with D hard to call. Deletions cut 8 bases from V and 4 bases from J, with 9 bases between. Germline values: CDR1 SNHLY, CDR2 FYNNEI. The CDR3 totals 11 residues. CDR3 region: CASAVGYEQYF. DNA for the CDR3: TGTGCCAGCGCCGTGGGGTACGAGCAGTACTTC. Filled out from reference TRBV2 and TRBJ2-7, the complete variable domain reads EPEVTQTPSHQVTQMGQEVILRCVPISNHLYFYWYRQILGQKVEFLVSFYNNEISEKSEIFDDQFSVERPDGSNFTLKIRSTKLEDSAMYFCASAVGYEQYFGPGTRLTVT.

This chain links TRBV5-4 with TRBJ2-5, with TRBD1 matching over 8 bases. The CDR3 has 16 residues. From germline, CDR1 is SGHNT and CDR2 YYREEE (reference sequence). V was pared by 2 bases and J by 0 bases, with 6 bases of the junction left unmatched. The CDR3 region is CASSLLDRGYQETQYF. The CDR3 nucleotides are TGTGCCAGCAGCTTACTCGACAGGGGCTACCAAGAGACCCAGTACTTC.

The chain combines TRBV6-5 with TRBJ1-1, with no clear D. In germline, CDR1 is MNHEY, CDR2 SVGAGI. This CDR3 has 13 residues. V was trimmed by 5 bases and J by 0 bases, leaving 7 bases between them. The CDR3 here is CASSPYMNTEAFF. CDR3 coding DNA: TGTGCCAGCAGTCCTTACATGAACACTGAAGCTTTCTTT.

This chain links TRBV5-1 with TRBJ2-7; D is possibly TRBD1 (5 bases). This CDR3 spans 15 amino acids. The V end was cut by 2 bases, the J end by 0 bases, with 12 bases between. Germline CDR1 reads SGHRS; CDR2 reads YFSETQ. CDR3 in DNA: TGCGCCAGCAGCTTAGGACACCTGAGCTCCTACGAGCAGTACTTC. This translates into CASSLGHLSSYEQYF.

This chain links TRBV29-1 with TRBJ1-2; D is undetermined. V dropped 5 bases and J dropped 3 bases, with 10 bases sitting between them. The CDR3 runs to 12 residues. Germline V lookup: CDR1 SQVTM, CDR2 ANQGSEA. In DNA, the CDR3 is TGCAGCGTTCCCGGGATACACTATGGCTACACCTTC. Its protein product is CSVPGIHYGYTF.

The V gene is TRBV7-9, the J gene TRBJ1-3, with D uncertain. The CDR3 contains 17 residues. CDR1 and CDR2 (germline): SEHNR, FQNEAQ (reference sequence). V shed 2 bases and J shed 0 bases, with 14 bases lying between them. CDR3 sequence reads: CASSLLAFSFSGNTIYF. In nucleotides, the CDR3 is TGTGCCAGCAGCTTATTAGCCTTCTCCTTCTCTGGAAACACCATATATTTT.

This rearrangement joins TRBV28 to TRBJ2-1; TRBD1 matches at 9 bases. Germline V gives CDR1 MDHEN, CDR2 SYDVKM. Trimming cost V 2 bases and J 7 bases; bases outside gene matches: 6. The CDR3 contains 15 residues. CDR3 amino acids: CASSLIQGARNEQFF. CDR3 nucleotide sequence: TGTGCCAGCAGTTTAATACAGGGGGCTAGGAATGAGCAGTTCTTC.

The chain employs TRBV2 and TRBJ1-3; D is ambiguous. Germline values: CDR1 SNHLY, CDR2 FYNNEI. V dropped 3 bases and J dropped 3 bases, with 15 bases sitting between them. CDR3 length: 16 residues. The CDR3 spells CASSDATAGHGNTIYF. The DNA for the CDR3 is TGTGCCAGCAGTGATGCGACTGCCGGGCATGGAAACACCATATATTTT.

The CDR3 sequence is CASSLALAGGVGYTF. In nucleotides, the CDR3 is TGTGCCAGCAGCTTGGCATTGGCAGGAGGGGTGGGCTACACCTTC. This chain uses TRBV5-4 with TRBJ1-2, with D perhaps TRBD1 (5 bases). The V and J ends lost 0 bases and 8 bases respectively, with 17 bases between them. Germline loops: CDR1 SGHNT, CDR2 YYREEE (reference sequence). The length of the CDR3 is 15 residues.

The chain has TRBV15 and TRBJ1-4, with D perhaps matching TRBD1 (5 bases). This CDR3 has 18 amino acids. Germline CDR1 LNHNV, CDR2 YYDKDF (reference sequence). V lost 1 base and J 4 bases, leaving 19 bases between the germline ends. CDR3: CATSRVPARGRRNEKLFF. CDR3 coding DNA: TGTGCCACCAGCAGAGTCCCCGCCCGGGGACGACGTAATGAAAAACTGTTTTTT. Together with reference TRBV15 and TRBJ1-4, the CDR3 gives the full variable domain: DAMVIQNPRYQVTQFGKPVTLSCSQTLNHNVMYWYQQKSSQAPKLLFHYYDKDFNNEADTPDNFQSRRPNTSFCFLDIRSPGLGDTAMYLCATSRVPARGRRNEKLFFGSGTQLSVL.

This sequence joins TRBV6-6 and TRBJ2-1; 7 bases fit TRBD2. Per the germline V gene, CDR1 is MNHNY and CDR2 is SVGAGI (reference sequence). The V gene end was trimmed by 2 bases and the J gene end by 4 bases; junction bases not matched to a gene: 8. This CDR3 spans 16 amino acids. CDR3 coding DNA: TGTGCCAGCAGTTACGGCAGCGGGAACAGATACAATGAGCAGTTCTTC. Translating it yields CASSYGSGNRYNEQFF.

The J gene is TRBJ1-4, the V gene TRBV29-1; D gene ambiguous. This CDR3 region has 15 residues. The germline V gene encodes CDR1 SQVTM and CDR2 ANQGSEA. V lost 0 bases, J lost 0 bases, and 8 bases lay in between. CDR3 bases: TGCAGCGTTGAAGATCTTGGATCAACTAATGAAAAACTGTTTTTT. It translates to CSVEDLGSTNEKLFF.